Listed below are T cell receptor beta chains from one sample, sequenced in a study of T-cell memory formation after mild COVID-19. TCRdb ran MiXCR on the 5' RACE reads and lists one entry per CDR3 protein. The table records under 250,000 distinct CDR3 sequences, approximately 10% of them present only once. The sequenced material came from PBMCs or a T cell subset sorted from them (not recorded which). The source of these receptors is a young man who had mild COVID-19 (a few samples of this study predate the infection). Cell type and time point are not known. Each CDR3 is given with its conserved first and last residue. The order of the fields is V gene, J gene, D gene, clone size, CDR3 DNA, CDR3 protein. D genes are given only for firm matches. Clone size is shown for a subset of rows, as once, few, many or a class of expanded clone.

>TRBV4-2|TRBJ2-7|TRBD1|NA
TGTGCCAGCAGGTCAGGGGGCGCGCTATCATACGAGCAGTACTTC
CASRSGGALSYEQYF
>TRBV18|TRBJ2-3|NA|few
TGTGCCAGCTCACCGGGGACAAGTGTACGCACAGATACGCAGTATTTT
CASSPGTSVRTDTQYF
>TRBV7-9|TRBJ2-6|NA|many
TGTGCCAGCAGCTTAAGGCGGATAAGGGGCCCCCTTTACTCTGGGGCCAACGTCCTGACTTTC
CASSLRRIRGPLYSGANVLTF
>TRBV6-1|TRBJ2-1|TRBD2|few
TGTGCCAGCAGTGAAGCAAGGACTAGCGGGGGGGCGAGGAATGAGCAGTTCTTC
CASSEARTSGGARNEQFF
>TRBV11-2|TRBJ2-5|TRBD2|many
TGTGCCAGCAGCCCGTCGGGACTAGCACCAGACTTC
CASSPSGLAPDF
>TRBV12-3/TRBV12-4|TRBJ1-2|NA|NA
TGTGCCAGCAGTTTAAGGGATAACTATGGCTACACCTTC
CASSLRDNYGYTF
>TRBV20-1|TRBJ1-5|NA|few
TGCAGTGCAACTACAGGGATCGGTCAGCCCCAGCATTTT
CSATTGIGQPQHF
>TRBV5-1|TRBJ1-2|NA|NA
TGCGCCAGCAGCTTGGTGGCAGGGGATACTGGCTACACCTTC
CASSLVAGDTGYTF
>TRBV19|TRBJ2-1|TRBD2|few
TGTGCCAGTATAAGCGGGGGAGCCTACAATGAGCAGTTCTTC
CASISGGAYNEQFF
>TRBV7-2|TRBJ2-1|NA|many
TGTGCCAGCAGCTTAGCGGGAGCGCTGGGGAAGGTTGAGCAGTTCTTC
CASSLAGALGKVEQFF
>TRBV27|TRBJ2-2|NA|NA
TGTGCCAGCAGACTCTGGGGTACCGGGGAGCTGTTTTTT
CASRLWGTGELFF
>TRBV5-1|TRBJ1-1|NA|NA
TGCGCCAGCGGCAGGGGTAACGGAGCTTTCTTT
CASGRGNGAFF
>TRBV4-3|TRBJ2-5|TRBD1|NA
TGCGCCAGCAGCCAAGGAGGGGGCGCAATCGGGTCAGAGACCCAGTACTTC
CASSQGGGAIGSETQYF
>TRBV15|TRBJ2-5|NA|few
TGTGCCACCAGCAGAGCCCCCGGAGAGGTCCAAGAGACCCAGTACTTC
CATSRAPGEVQETQYF
>TRBV20-1|TRBJ2-4|NA|NA
TGCAGTGCTAGAGGAAGGGGGGCAGCCAAAAACATTCAGTACTTC
CSARGRGAAKNIQYF
>TRBV9|TRBJ1-1|NA|NA
TGTGCCAGCAGCGCGGAGCCGTACTTGAACACTGAAGCTTTCTTT
CASSAEPYLNTEAFF
>TRBV12-3/TRBV12-4|TRBJ2-2|NA|NA
TGTGCCAGCAGCGGGGTCGCGAACACCGGGGAGCTGTTTTTT
CASSGVANTGELFF
>TRBV20-1|TRBJ1-4|NA|few
TGCAGCCACCTGGATGCACGTAATGAAAAACTGTTTTTT
CSHLDARNEKLFF
>TRBV28|TRBJ1-4|NA|NA
TGTGCCAGCAGTTTGGGCCAAGTGACTGAAAAACTGTTTTTT
CASSLGQVTEKLFF
>TRBV24-1|TRBJ2-2|TRBD1|few
TGTGCCACCAGTGAACAGGGGGCGTTCGGGGAGCTGTTTTTT
CATSEQGAFGELFF
>TRBV5-1|TRBJ2-2|NA|few
TGCGCCAGCAGCCTCTCATCGGGACGGGTCAACACCGGGGAGCTGTTTTTT
CASSLSSGRVNTGELFF
>TRBV7-2|TRBJ2-3|TRBD2|few
TGTGCCAGCAGCTTAGCTAGCGGGGGGTTCACAGATACGCAGTATTTT
CASSLASGGFTDTQYF
>TRBV7-2|TRBJ1-4|NA|few
TGTGCCAGCAGCCTCAGGATCTCTGCAACTAATGAAAAACTGTTTTTT
CASSLRISATNEKLFF
>TRBV6-5|TRBJ1-2|NA|few
TGTGCCAGCAGTTACTCGGCAGTATCGGGCTATGGCTACACCTTC
CASSYSAVSGYGYTF
>TRBV30|TRBJ1-1|NA|NA
TGTGCCTGGAGGCGCTCCGGGACTGGGAGCACTGAAGCTTTCTTT
CAWRRSGTGSTEAFF
>TRBV5-1|TRBJ1-5|NA|NA
TGCGCCAGCAGCTTGTTGGGCACCAGCAATCAGCCCCAGCATTTT
CASSLLGTSNQPQHF
>TRBV29-1|TRBJ1-1|NA|NA
TGCAGCACCGGAGGCAGGGCAAACACTGAAGCTTTCTTT
CSTGGRANTEAFF
>TRBV27|TRBJ1-2|NA|NA
TGTGCCAGCAGTCCCGGAGGGCAGGGGTATGGCTACACCTTC
CASSPGGQGYGYTF
>TRBV7-2|TRBJ1-5|TRBD1|NA
TGTGCCAGCAGCTGGGGGACAGGGAACAATCAGCCCCAGCATTTT
CASSWGTGNNQPQHF
>TRBV15|TRBJ2-2|NA|NA
TGTGCCACCAGCAGAGGCTTAGGAACCGGGGAGCTGTTTTTT
CATSRGLGTGELFF
>TRBV7-8|TRBJ1-1|NA|few
TGTGCCAGCAGCTTAGTTTCAGGTGGGGACACTGAAGCTTTCTTT
CASSLVSGGDTEAFF
>TRBV28|TRBJ2-3|NA|few
TGTGCCAGCAGTTTAATTTTTACGGCTACGCAGTATTTT
CASSLIFTATQYF
>TRBV4-1|TRBJ1-1|TRBD1|many
TGCGCCAGCAGCCAAGTGGACAGGGACACTGAAGCTTTCTTT
CASSQVDRDTEAFF
>TRBV11-2|TRBJ2-1|NA|NA
TGTGCCAGCAGCTTATATTTGGGGGCCAGACCGGACAATGAGCAGTTCTTC
CASSLYLGARPDNEQFF
>TRBV7-7|TRBJ2-7|NA|many
TGTGCCAGCAGCTTAAGCCCAGGGAGGGAGCAGTACTTC
CASSLSPGREQYF
>TRBV20-1|TRBJ1-6|NA|NA
TGCAGTGCTCCCGGGGAGCTCAATTCACCCCTCCACTTT
CSAPGELNSPLHF
>TRBV5-1|TRBJ1-1|NA|many
TGCGCCAGCAGCTTGGCGGGGGACACTGAAGCTTTCTTT
CASSLAGDTEAFF
>TRBV4-3|TRBJ1-1|NA|NA
TGCGCCAGCAGCCAAAAACAGGGTATTGGGGACACTGAAGCTTTCTTT
CASSQKQGIGDTEAFF
>TRBV20-1|TRBJ2-5|NA|medium-sized
TGCAGTGCTAGGGGGGGCGAAGAGACCCAGTACTTC
CSARGGEETQYF
>TRBV20-1|TRBJ1-2|TRBD1|few
TGCAGTGCTAGAGAAAGGACAGGGGGCCTGGGTGGCTACACCTTC
CSARERTGGLGGYTF
>TRBV18|TRBJ2-5|NA|NA
TGTGCCAGCTCACCACTACAGTTCTATCGGGAGACCCAGTACTTC
CASSPLQFYRETQYF
>TRBV5-1|TRBJ1-3|NA|few
TGCGCCAGCAGCTTGGCCGAACAGGGTCGAGACACCATATATTTT
CASSLAEQGRDTIYF
>TRBV12-3/TRBV12-4|TRBJ1-5|NA|few
TGTGCCAGCAGTTGGTTGGACAGCAATCAGCCCCAGCATTTT
CASSWLDSNQPQHF
>TRBV5-4|TRBJ2-3|NA|many
TGTGCCAGCCACAGGGGCACAGATACGCAGTATTTT
CASHRGTDTQYF
>TRBV11-2|TRBJ2-5|NA|few
TGTGCCAGCAACCACGGACAGTCCGGAGAGACCCAGTACTTC
CASNHGQSGETQYF
>TRBV7-3|TRBJ2-1|NA|few
TGTGCCAGCAGCTCGTCCCCCAACACCCGGATCGATGAGCAGTTCTTC
CASSSSPNTRIDEQFF
>TRBV29-1|TRBJ2-1|NA|many
TGCAGCGCCGGGGGAGGGGGACCCCCGTCGGGAAATGAGCAGTTCTTC
CSAGGGGPPSGNEQFF
>TRBV20-1|TRBJ1-1|NA|few
TGCAGTGCTCTAGACACCCTGAACACTGAAGCTTTCTTT
CSALDTLNTEAFF
>TRBV6-2/TRBV6-3|TRBJ1-1|TRBD1|few
TGTGCCAGCAGCAGGGGGGGGCAGACTGAAGCTTTCTTT
CASSRGGQTEAFF
>TRBV7-9|TRBJ2-1|NA|NA
TGTGCCAGCAGCTTAACGGGCTACCACAATGAGCAGTTCTTC
CASSLTGYHNEQFF
>TRBV27|TRBJ2-5|NA|NA
TGTGCCAGCAGGTCCCGGACAGAAGAGACCCAGTACTTC
CASRSRTEETQYF
>TRBV5-1|TRBJ1-1|NA|few
TGCGCCAGCAGCTTCGGGGCAGACCAAAACACTGAAGCTTTCTTT
CASSFGADQNTEAFF
>TRBV20-1|TRBJ2-1|TRBD2|few
TGCAGTGCCCCCAGGGGGAGCGGGGGGTCCAGTGAGCAGTTCTTC
CSAPRGSGGSSEQFF
>TRBV20-1|TRBJ2-7|TRBD1|NA
TGCAGTGTATGGGACAGGCTTTACGAGCAGTACTTC
CSVWDRLYEQYF
>TRBV4-3|TRBJ2-7|NA|NA
TGCGCCAGCAGCCAAGATGGAAGGAGCTACGAGAAGTACTTC
CASSQDGRSYEKYF
>TRBV4-1|TRBJ2-7|TRBD2|few
TGCGCCAGCAGCCAAGTAGTAGCAGCGGGGGGGCGCGAGCAGTACTTC
CASSQVVAAGGREQYF
>TRBV20-1|TRBJ2-5|TRBD2|few
TGCAGTGCAAGTGGGGCCAGCGGGGGACTTTGGGAGACCCAGTACTTC
CSASGASGGLWETQYF